This T cell receptor (beta chain) originates from a study of blood T cell repertoires in COVID-19. Study summary: The United States, Italy and Spain provided the acute and convalescent COVID-19 samples. PBMCs, B-cell-depleted T cells, or T cells provided the cDNA or gDNA that made up the material.

Per the original data handling: Reference gene primer amplification yielded estimated nucleated cell counts. Assay used: immunoSEQ multiplex PCR; TCRdb lists only in-frame clones, some missing. From that table come the V and J calls and clone size; the DNA was used to work out D and trimming. The sample consists of some 290,000 clones, 90% of them appearing once. Enrollment of patients from Seattle took place during active infection, with longitudinal follow-up. This clonotype originated in a woman aged 40 to 55 with COVID-19, enrolled during active disease. The specimen sequenced was peripheral blood.

DNA for the CDR3: TGCAGCGTCGACACCGGTATGAGATCTGGAAACACCATATATTTT. This sequence encodes CSVDTGMRSGNTIYF. The J gene is TRBJ1-3, the V gene TRBV29-1; D is ambiguous. CDR1 SQVTM and CDR2 ANQGSEA come from the germline V gene. The CDR3 has 15 residues. Deletions cut 6 bases from V and 1 base from J, with 16 bases between.